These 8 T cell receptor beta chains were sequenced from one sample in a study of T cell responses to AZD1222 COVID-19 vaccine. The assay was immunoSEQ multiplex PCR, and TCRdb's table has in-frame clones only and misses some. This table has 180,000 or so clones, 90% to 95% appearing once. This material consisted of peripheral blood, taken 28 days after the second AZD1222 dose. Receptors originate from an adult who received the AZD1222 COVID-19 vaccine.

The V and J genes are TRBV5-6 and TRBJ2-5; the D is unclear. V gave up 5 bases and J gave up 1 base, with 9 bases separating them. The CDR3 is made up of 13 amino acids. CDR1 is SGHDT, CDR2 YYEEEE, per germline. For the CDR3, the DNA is TGTGCCAGCAGTCAGAGCTTCCAAGAGACCCAGTACTTC. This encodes CASSQSFQETQYF.

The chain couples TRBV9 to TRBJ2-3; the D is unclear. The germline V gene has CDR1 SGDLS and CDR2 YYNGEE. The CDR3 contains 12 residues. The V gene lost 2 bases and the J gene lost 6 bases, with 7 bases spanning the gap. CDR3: CASSVTTDTQYF. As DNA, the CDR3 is TGTGCCAGCAGCGTGACGACGGATACGCAGTATTTT.

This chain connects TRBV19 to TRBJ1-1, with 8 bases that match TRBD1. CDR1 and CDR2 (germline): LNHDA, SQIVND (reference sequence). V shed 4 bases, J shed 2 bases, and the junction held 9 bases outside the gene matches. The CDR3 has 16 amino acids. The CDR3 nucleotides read TGTGCCAGTAGTACCCGGACAGGGCGGAGAAACACTGAAGCTTTCTTT. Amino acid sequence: CASSTRTGRRNTEAFF.

CDR3 region: CASSLGFSVGDTQYF. The CDR3 DNA reads as TGTGCCAGCAGCTTGGGGTTCAGTGTAGGAGATACGCAGTATTTT. The chain recombines TRBV5-6 with TRBJ2-3; D gene ambiguous. V shed 0 bases and J shed 5 bases, with 13 bases lying between them. The germline gives CDR1 SGHDT, CDR2 YYEEEE. The CDR3 covers 15 residues.

CDR3 loop: CATSFQVAGRGEKLFF. The CDR3 DNA reads TGTGCCACCAGCTTCCAGGTGGCAGGGAGAGGTGAAAAACTGTTTTTT. The chain couples TRBV15 to TRBJ1-4; a weak D match, TRBD1 (5 bases). Germline CDR1 reads LNHNV; CDR2 reads YYDKDF (reference sequence). The CDR3 totals 16 residues. Trimming took 5 bases from V and 7 from J, leaving 20 bases between them.

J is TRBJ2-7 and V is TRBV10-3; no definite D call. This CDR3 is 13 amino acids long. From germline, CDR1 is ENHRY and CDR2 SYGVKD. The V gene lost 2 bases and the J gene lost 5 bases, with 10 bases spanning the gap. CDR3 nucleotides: TGTGCCATCAGTGAGGCACTAATTAACGAGCAGTACTTC. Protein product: CAISEALINEQYF.

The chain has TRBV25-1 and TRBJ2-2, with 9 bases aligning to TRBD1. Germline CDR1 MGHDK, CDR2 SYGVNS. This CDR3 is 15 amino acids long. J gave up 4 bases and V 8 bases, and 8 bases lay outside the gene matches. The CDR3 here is CASGKQGARTGELFF. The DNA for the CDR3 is TGTGCCAGCGGCAAACAGGGGGCACGCACCGGGGAGCTGTTTTTT.

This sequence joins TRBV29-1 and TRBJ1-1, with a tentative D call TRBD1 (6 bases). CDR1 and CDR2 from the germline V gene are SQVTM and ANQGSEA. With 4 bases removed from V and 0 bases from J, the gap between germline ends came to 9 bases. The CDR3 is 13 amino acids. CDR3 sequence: CSVGGAVNTEAFF. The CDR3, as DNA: TGCAGCGTTGGGGGGGCTGTGAACACTGAAGCTTTCTTT.